The rows below give T cell receptor beta chains drawn from one sample of a study of blood T cell repertoires in COVID-19. Sequencing used immunoSEQ multiplex PCR; TCRdb keeps in-frame clones, though not all of them. Seen here are roughly 430,000 clones, 70% to 90% observed once, and the top ten hold 1.4% to 1.5%. Sequenced sample: PBMCs or T cells enriched from blood (not recorded which). These receptors were taken from a woman between 18 and 30 years old who had been exposed to COVID-19. The CDR3 runs from the conserved cysteine through the conserved F or W. Fields, in order: D gene, V gene, J gene, CDR3 length, clone size, CDR3 DNA, CDR3 protein. D genes are given only for firm matches. Size values are once, few and many counts, or a class for expanded clones, and some rows have none.

D: TRBD2
V: TRBV19
J: TRBJ2-5
length: 14
size: NA
DNA: TGTGCCACCGCCAAACGGGAGGGAGGAGAGACCCAGTACTTC
CDR3: CATAKREGGETQYF

D: NA
V: TRBV28
J: TRBJ2-2
length: 17
size: NA
DNA: TGTGCCAGCAGTTTACCATGGGGGCAGGGAAGGACCGGGGAGCTGTTTTTT
CDR3: CASSLPWGQGRTGELFF

D: NA
V: TRBV10-3
J: TRBJ1-5
length: 13
size: once
DNA: TGTGCCATCAGTGAGGGAGGAAATCAGCCCCAGCATTTT
CDR3: CAISEGGNQPQHF

D: TRBD1
V: TRBV25-1
J: TRBJ2-1
length: 15
size: NA
DNA: TGTGCCAGCAGTCCCCGGGACAGGGGCAAAAATGAGCAGTTCTTC
CDR3: CASSPRDRGKNEQFF

D: NA
V: TRBV6-4
J: TRBJ2-7
length: 16
size: NA
DNA: TGTGCCAGCAGTGACCATCGAGCGTTGAGCTCCTACGAGCAGTACTTC
CDR3: CASSDHRALSSYEQYF

D: TRBD2
V: TRBV27
J: TRBJ2-1
length: 15
size: NA
DNA: TGTGCCAGCAGTCAGGGGACTAGCGGGAACTACGAGCAGTTCTTC
CDR3: CASSQGTSGNYEQFF

D: NA
V: TRBV28
J: TRBJ1-6
length: 15
size: NA
DNA: TGTGCCAGCAGTTTCTCGTTGATACTTAATTCACCCCTCCACTTT
CDR3: CASSFSLILNSPLHF

D: TRBD1
V: TRBV7-3
J: TRBJ2-1
length: 13
size: NA
DNA: TGTGCCAGCAGCCTAGACAGGGTTGATGAGCAGTTCTTC
CDR3: CASSLDRVDEQFF

D: TRBD1
V: TRBV5-6
J: TRBJ2-7
length: 15
size: NA
DNA: TGTGCCAGCAGCGCCAAATCCGGACAGGGCCACGAGCAGTACTTC
CDR3: CASSAKSGQGHEQYF

D: NA
V: TRBV2
J: TRBJ2-1
length: 12
size: NA
DNA: TGTGCCAGCAGTGTACAGGGCTACGAGCAGTTCTTC
CDR3: CASSVQGYEQFF

D: NA
V: TRBV11-2
J: TRBJ1-5
length: 15
size: NA
DNA: TGTGCCAGCAGCTCCCAGGGCAATAGCAATCAGCCCCAGCATTTT
CDR3: CASSSQGNSNQPQHF

D: TRBD2
V: TRBV4-1
J: TRBJ2-7
length: 16
size: once
DNA: TGCGCCAGCAGCCAAGAAGGACTAGCGGGGAGCTACGAGCAGTACTTC
CDR3: CASSQEGLAGSYEQYF

D: TRBD1
V: TRBV15
J: TRBJ2-7
length: 15
size: NA
DNA: TGTGCCACCAGCAGGACAGGGGATACGACCTACGAGCAGTACTTC
CDR3: CATSRTGDTTYEQYF

D: TRBD2
V: TRBV14
J: TRBJ2-7
length: 17
size: NA
DNA: TGTGCCAGCAGCCAAGATCTGGGACTAGCGGGATCCTACGAGCAGTACTTC
CDR3: CASSQDLGLAGSYEQYF

D: NA
V: TRBV7-8
J: TRBJ1-6
length: 14
size: NA
DNA: TGTGCCAGCAGCTTAGTTACAGCTAATTCACCCCTCCACTTT
CDR3: CASSLVTANSPLHF

D: TRBD1
V: TRBV29-1
J: TRBJ2-7
length: 12
size: NA
DNA: TGCAGCGTTGGGGACAGGTTCTACGAGCAGTACTTC
CDR3: CSVGDRFYEQYF

D: TRBD1
V: TRBV28
J: TRBJ2-7
length: 14
size: NA
DNA: TGTGCCAGCACCGCACAGGGGGCTGTCCACGAGCAGTACTTC
CDR3: CASTAQGAVHEQYF

D: NA
V: TRBV6-5
J: TRBJ2-5
length: 13
size: NA
DNA: TGTGCCAGCAGTTTTGGCGGGCAAGAGACCCAGTACTTC
CDR3: CASSFGGQETQYF

D: NA
V: TRBV4-2
J: TRBJ1-2
length: 14
size: NA
DNA: TGTGCCAGCAGCCAAGACCCGTCGAGCTATGGCTACACCTTC
CDR3: CASSQDPSSYGYTF

D: NA
V: TRBV28
J: TRBJ1-4
length: 14
size: NA
DNA: TGTGCCAGCAGTTATATTTCCCGGGGTGAAAAACTGTTTTTT
CDR3: CASSYISRGEKLFF

D: NA
V: TRBV3-1/TRBV3-2
J: TRBJ1-6
length: 15
size: few
DNA: TGTGCCAGCAGCCAAGTCTTAGGGGCTAATTCACCCCTCCACTTT
CDR3: CASSQVLGANSPLHF

D: TRBD2
V: TRBV5-1
J: TRBJ2-3
length: 17
size: NA
DNA: TGCGCCAGCAGCTTGCCTAGCGGGGGGGCCAGCACAGATACGCAGTATTTT
CDR3: CASSLPSGGASTDTQYF

D: TRBD2
V: TRBV7-2
J: TRBJ2-1
length: 15
size: once
DNA: TGTGCCAGCAGCTTAGGGGGGGGATCCTACAATGAGCAGTTCTTC
CDR3: CASSLGGGSYNEQFF

D: TRBD1
V: TRBV28
J: TRBJ1-5
length: 14
size: once
DNA: TGTGCCAGCAGACCTGGGACAGGGAATCAGCCCCAGCATTTT
CDR3: CASRPGTGNQPQHF

D: TRBD2
V: TRBV11-2
J: TRBJ2-7
length: 14
size: NA
DNA: TGTGCCAGCAGCTTCACGGGGGGGCACTACGAGCAGTACTTC
CDR3: CASSFTGGHYEQYF

D: NA
V: TRBV4-2
J: TRBJ2-7
length: 15
size: NA
DNA: TGTGCCAGCAGCCAATTCCTGGGGAGCCCCTACGAGCAGTACTTC
CDR3: CASSQFLGSPYEQYF

D: NA
V: TRBV27
J: TRBJ1-5
length: 14
size: NA
DNA: TGTGCCAGCAGAGTCGTACAGGGTTACCAGCCCCAGCATTTT
CDR3: CASRVVQGYQPQHF